The clone carrying this T cell receptor beta chain was counted between two and nine times. These data originate in a study of ipilimumab plus nivolumab after autologous stem cell transplantation. Trimming removed 2 bases from V and 0 bases from J, with 20 bases in between. The germline CDR1 and CDR2 sequences are MNHNS and SASEGT. The CDR3 contains 19 residues. Ipilimumab, 1 mg/kg, started 14 to 28 days after autologous transplant. Patients received nivolumab 3 mg/kg at weeks 1, 4, 7, 10, then fortnightly to week 26. Measured with immunoSEQ multiplex PCR; TCRdb has only the in-frame clones, and not every one. The sample comprises roughly 43,000 clones, roughly 84% of which are singletons, and 0.7% to 0.95% rests with the top ten.

The receptor comes from a male donor with multiple myeloma. Sequencing was performed on PBMCs, taken in a trial of ipilimumab plus nivolumab as post-transplant consolidation. This chain uses TRBV6-1 with TRBJ2-1; TRBD2 might be the D (5 bases). DNA of the CDR3: TGTGCCAGCAGTGAAAGGAGACTACCCACGTCCCTCTCCTACAATGAGCAGTTCTTC. Translation gives CASSERRLPTSLSYNEQFF.